The present TCR beta chain was sequenced within a study of T cell responses to AZD1222 COVID-19 vaccine. Findings and limits, study-wide: Mostly white British, mostly female donors; authors suggested clonal diversity may be underestimated. Two AZD1222 doses significantly raised spike-specific TCR breadth and depth over controls.

As to this clone: Antigen: not known.

V was trimmed by 8 bases and J by 0 bases, leaving 12 bases between them. CDR1 is SGHDN, CDR2 FVKESK, per germline. The CDR3 loop spans 14 amino acids. The assay was immunoSEQ multiplex PCR, and TCRdb's table has in-frame clones only and misses some. This table holds roughly 80,000 clones, roughly nine tenths found once. The sequences come from peripheral blood, collected 28 days after the second AZD1222 dose. The receptor was isolated from an adult who received the AZD1222 COVID-19 vaccine. This sequence joins TRBV14 and TRBJ2-3; no definite D call. CDR3 in amino acids: CASEETGSTDTQYF. CDR3 bases: TGTGCCAGCGAGGAGACCGGGAGCACAGATACGCAGTATTTT.